This TCR beta chain is from a study of patients and donors after allogeneic stem cell transplantation. Germline assignment: CDR1 SGHNT and CDR2 YYREEE (reference sequence). The CDR3 sequence is 14 residues long. J lost 5 bases, V lost 2 bases, and 5 bases had no gene match. TCRdb analysed the RT-PCR reads with MiXCR anew, one entry per CDR3 protein. The data hold about 210,000 distinct CDR3 sequences, with over 30% observed a single time. Sequenced input: blood, either unsorted or a sorted T cell fraction (not recorded which). The clonotype comes from a human donor who was either an allogeneic HSCT recipient or a stem cell or donor lymphocyte infusion donor (not recorded which). It is not recorded whose cells these are; they may come from a transplant donor. The chain carries TRBV5-4 and TRBJ2-3, with 7 bases aligning to TRBD2. The CDR3 DNA is TGTGCCAGCAGCTTAGCGGGGCCACGAGATACGCAGTATTTT. Its translation: CASSLAGPRDTQYF.